This T cell receptor (beta chain) is from a study of identifying expanded T cells in peripheral blood (dated by TCRdb to the late 2010s). Describing the broader study: Technical replicates were generated by sequencing separate aliquots of the same genomic DNA pool, and four replicates were compared pairwise.

Concerning this clone itself: There is no known antigen for this receptor. The sample holds no much larger clone one base away, and base qualities are not on file.

The immunoSEQ Assay, which uses bias-controlled multiplex PCR amplification of genomic DNA, was used to profile TCRbeta CDR3 regions. From the authors' description of their analysis: To quantify the absolute abundance of each unique TCRbeta CDR3 region, the sequences were collapsed and filtered. Differential abundance was assessed using a binomial (Fisher-equivalent) model and a beta-binomial model in which time-dependent variance fitted from healthy donors was added. Any clone with fewer than 5 combined templates was excluded, and a clone was called differentially abundant if its Benjamini-Hochberg FDR was below 0.01. In the beta-binomial model, variance was expressed as a function of the total template count across the two samples, in the form v = (b*log(k)+a)^2. This immuneACCESS table, as held by TCRdb, lists in-frame sequences with V and J called but not all clones. Of the missing ones, under half trace to an unresolved V gene in checked studies; the others have no known cause. For V, J and clone size, that table is used; D and trimming come from the DNA. Present in this sample are around 100,000 clones, over 70% of which were seen just once. Roughly 6% of the sample goes to the ten largest clones.

Including cysteine and phenylalanine, the CDR3 has 16 amino acids. CDR3 DNA is the only sequence kept; it has 48 bases, read in frame from the first base. The germline V gene (reference sequence) yields LNHDA for CDR1 and SQIVND for CDR2. Trimming costs V 6 bases and J 7 bases, and their ends lie 22 bases apart. Findings and caveats that apply to the study as a whole: The beta-binomial model significantly reduced the number of clones called differentially abundant and the false-positive rate across all healthy-donor time intervals. The authors expected that over much longer intervals, such as months to years, biological variance in healthy repertoires might increase even further. The binomial model flagged approximately 1.2 differentially abundant clones between technical replicates, compared with approximately 16 over about 2 weeks and 18 to 20 over about four weeks. In all healthy donors, the variance in clone template counts between samples taken approximately 15 days apart rose significantly as total template count increased.

No immune events such as infections were documented for the healthy donors during the collection period. Time-dependent variance in a beta-binomial model of T-cell clone differential abundance was calibrated using healthy-donor blood repertoires as a training cohort. The training cohort included 10 or so healthy donors, of whom 3 were female and 7 were male. On average the donors were around 45 years old, and their ages spanned roughly 25 to 70 years. Whole blood from each healthy donor was obtained from a commercial supplier and was collected at three time points two to three weeks apart. For immunosequencing, genomic DNA was extracted from whole blood that had not been sorted.

The rearrangement combines TRBV19 with TRBJ2-1; the D gene is not confidently resolved. This sequence was found in a person aged 18-70 years in good health. The sample consisted of blood. CDR3 reads: CASSDPYSYLRNEQFF. The sequence in DNA is TGTGCCAGTAGCGACCCCTATTCCTACCTGAGAAATGAGCAGTTCTTC.